The clone carrying this TCR beta chain was counted at least ten times. This CDR3 spans 13 amino acids. In germline, CDR1 is GTSNPN, CDR2 SVGIG (reference sequence). Trimming removed 1 base at V and 5 bases at J, with 6 bases between. The sample originates from a study of T cells in Graves' hyperthyroidism and ophthalmopathy. Authors of the study amplified TCR beta CDR3 regions from RNA transcripts. HTBI primers were employed in a first-round RT-PCR of the TCR CDR3. From the multiplex PCR reads, TCRdb called clonotypes with MiXCR, one entry per CDR3 protein. The table shows approximately 700,000 distinct CDR3 sequences, with 16% occurring only once.

The sample taken for sequencing was blood. The TCR sequence derives from a young man with Graves' hyperthyroidism. The V gene is TRBV30, the J gene TRBJ1-6; D perhaps matches TRBD1 (5 bases). The CDR3 DNA reads TGTGCCTGGAGTGCGGGACATAATTCACCCCTCCACTTT. This translates into CAWSAGHNSPLHF. The full variable domain, with the rest looked up from reference TRBV30 and TRBJ1-6, is SQTIHQWPATLVQPVGSPLSLECTVEGTSNPNLYWYRQAAGRGLQLLFYSVGIGQISSEVPQNLSASRPQDRQFILSSKKLLLSDSGFYLCAWSAGHNSPLHFGNGTRLTVT.